This T cell receptor (beta chain) was obtained from a study of regulatory dendritic cells for organ transplantation. Study at large: Day 6 dendritic cell cultures were stimulated with LPS.

The CDR3 loop spans 12 amino acids. Per germline, CDR1 MGHDK and CDR2 SYGVNS. The V end lost 2 bases, the J end lost 7 bases, and 3 bases lay between the germline ends. The table came from immunoSEQ multiplex PCR; TCRdb's copy has only in-frame clones and leaves some out. Of more than 10,000 clones listed, 89% are singletons. About this clone: Its antigen is still unknown.

Allogeneic regulatory or mature dendritic cells were co-cultured for less than six days with CFSE-labeled sorted T cells at 1:10. Sequences were obtained from naive CD8+ T cells from blood cultured with regulatory dendritic cells. Subset specified: CD45RA+ naive T cells. The V call is TRBV25-1, the J call TRBJ1-6; D gene unclear. The clonotype comes from a human donor in good health. This CDR3 is CASSEGNSPLHF. CDR3 coding DNA: TGTGCCAGCAGTGAAGGCAATTCACCCCTCCACTTT.